These T cell receptor beta chains were read from a single sample in a study of shared clonotypes between healthy human individuals. Sequencing was performed with immunoSEQ multiplex PCR; in TCRdb, only in-frame clones are kept and a portion is missing. The sample lists 950,000 to 1,100,000 clones, around three quarters occurring once. The sample comprised memory CD4+ T cells from PBMCs. Source of these receptors: a man between 18 and 29 years old in good health. Some clones in this sample may be carry-over from other donors' samples. Both conserved end residues are part of each CDR3. The D gene is left open where the match is weak. Some rows have no size entry. The others give once, few or many, or a class for an expanded clone.

CDR3 protein | CDR3 DNA | V gene | clone size | D gene | J gene
CASSLYQGAYNEQFF | TGTGCCAGCAGCTTATACCAGGGGGCGTACAATGAGCAGTTCTTC | TRBV11-3 | . | TRBD1 | TRBJ2-1
CSVEEWGSTDTQYF | TGCAGCGTTGAAGAATGGGGAAGCACAGATACGCAGTATTTT | TRBV29-1 | . | . | TRBJ2-3
CASSPGGNQPQHF | TGTGCCAGCTCACCAGGGGGGAATCAGCCCCAGCATTTT | TRBV18 | . | . | TRBJ1-5
CASSLWSSGRRSTDTQYF | TGTGCCAGCAGCTTATGGTCTAGCGGGAGGAGGAGCACAGATACGCAGTATTTT | TRBV7-3 | . | TRBD2 | TRBJ2-3
CASSLDPPYEQYF | TGTGCCAGCAGCTTGGACCCCCCCTACGAGCAGTACTTC | TRBV5-4 | . | . | TRBJ2-7
CASSYLGGSYEQYF | TGTGCCAGCAGTTACTTGGGAGGGTCCTACGAGCAGTACTTC | TRBV6-6 | . | TRBD2 | TRBJ2-7
CASSFYSAYEQYF | TGTGCCAGCAGTTTTTACAGTGCCTACGAGCAGTACTTC | TRBV28 | . | . | TRBJ2-7
CASSLEQFTDTQYF | TGCGCCAGCAGCTTGGAACAGTTCACAGATACGCAGTATTTT | TRBV5-1 | . | . | TRBJ2-3
CASSTPRGAQYF | TGTGCCAGCAGTACCCCCCGGGGGGCCCAGTACTTC | TRBV28 | few | TRBD2 | TRBJ2-5
CASSIALDGEAFF | TGTGCCAGTAGTATAGCGCTGGACGGTGAAGCTTTCTTT | TRBV19 | once | . | TRBJ1-1
CASAPMPGPGNTIYF | TGCGCCAGCGCCCCGATGCCAGGTCCAGGAAACACCATATATTTT | TRBV5-1 | . | . | TRBJ1-3
CASSFPGNEQFF | TGCGCCAGCAGCTTCCCCGGCAATGAGCAGTTCTTC | TRBV5-1 | once | . | TRBJ2-1
CASSRDPDTEAFF | TGTGCCAGCAGCCGGGACCCAGACACTGAAGCTTTCTTT | TRBV14 | . | . | TRBJ1-1
CASSHVRTGNTEAFF | TGTGCCAGCAGCCACGTCAGAACCGGGAACACTGAAGCTTTCTTT | TRBV7-2 | . | . | TRBJ1-1
CASSYGGTGTNEKLFF | TGTGCCAGCAGTTACGGTGGGACAGGAACTAATGAAAAACTGTTTTTT | TRBV6-5 | . | TRBD1 | TRBJ1-4
CASSEGTSGTQETQYF | TGCGCCAGCAGTGAAGGGACTAGCGGGACCCAAGAGACCCAGTACTTC | TRBV10-1 | . | TRBD2 | TRBJ2-5
CASSAGTKNYEQYF | TGTGCCAGCAGTGCCGGGACAAAAAACTACGAGCAGTACTTC | TRBV2 | . | . | TRBJ2-7
CASSQAGGFGELFF | TGCGCCAGCAGCCAAGCAGGGGGATTCGGGGAGCTGTTTTTT | TRBV4-3 | once | TRBD1 | TRBJ2-2
CASSDGTRNQPQHF | TGTGCCAGCAGTGACGGGACACGCAATCAGCCCCAGCATTTT | TRBV2 | . | . | TRBJ1-5
CASSPLGQQNTEAFF | TGTGCCAGCTCCCCCTTGGGGCAGCAGAACACTGAAGCTTTCTTT | TRBV18 | few | . | TRBJ1-1
CASSYLAGSSYNEQFF | TGTGCCAGCAGTTACTTAGCGGGGAGCTCCTACAATGAGCAGTTCTTC | TRBV6-5 | . | TRBD2 | TRBJ2-1
CASSLGGPGQVRQGTQYF | TGTGCCAGCAGCCTTGGGGGCCCGGGACAGGTCCGTCAAGGGACCCAGTACTTC | TRBV7-2 | many | TRBD1 | TRBJ2-5
CASSFPIVGSSYNEQFF | TGTGCCAGCAGCTTCCCCATTGTCGGTAGCTCCTACAATGAGCAGTTCTTC | TRBV7-6 | . | . | TRBJ2-1
CASSPRTGTMAGELFF | TGCGCCAGCAGCCCCAGGACAGGCACAATGGCCGGGGAGCTGTTTTTT | TRBV5-1 | . | TRBD1 | TRBJ2-2
CASSDVGGPSTDTQYF | TGTGCCAGCAGTGACGTGGGAGGGCCTAGCACAGATACGCAGTATTTT | TRBV6-4 | . | TRBD2 | TRBJ2-3
CASSIGTGGAEKLFF | TGTGCCAGTAGTATTGGGACAGGGGGAGCTGAAAAACTGTTTTTT | TRBV19 | few | TRBD1 | TRBJ1-4
CASSQEGYGDTQYF | TGCGCCAGCAGCCAAGAGGGTTACGGGGATACGCAGTATTTT | TRBV4-3 | . | . | TRBJ2-3
CASRSRADTQYF | TGCGCCAGCAGAAGTCGGGCAGATACGCAGTATTTT | TRBV5-1 | . | . | TRBJ2-3
CASSLRRDRGRKNEQFF | TGTGCCAGCAGCTTAAGGCGGGACAGGGGGCGAAAGAATGAGCAGTTCTTC | TRBV7-8 | . | TRBD1 | TRBJ2-1
CASSRQGQGTEAFF | TGTGCCAGCAGCAGACAGGGTCAGGGCACTGAAGCTTTCTTT | TRBV2 | . | TRBD1 | TRBJ1-1
CASSSAEGGNEQFF | TGTGCCAGCAGCTCTGCGGAGGGGGGGAATGAGCAGTTCTTC | TRBV7-7 | . | . | TRBJ2-1
CSVEGQQFF | TGCAGCGTTGAGGGACAGCAGTTCTTC | TRBV29-1 | . | . | TRBJ2-1
CASSLMGQSTNYGYTF | TGTGCCAGCAGCTTGATGGGACAGAGCACTAACTATGGCTACACCTTC | TRBV5-6 | . | TRBD1 | TRBJ1-2
CASSLTVRREQYF | TGTGCCAGCAGCTTAACAGTGCGACGGGAGCAGTACTTC | TRBV7-8 | . | . | TRBJ2-7
CASSEYRGNEQFF | TGTGCCAGCAGTGAATATCGGGGAAATGAGCAGTTCTTC | TRBV6-1 | once | . | TRBJ2-1
CASSPQQANQPQHF | TGTGCCAGCAGTCCCCAACAGGCCAATCAGCCCCAGCATTTT | TRBV2 | . | . | TRBJ1-5
CASSIGMAGSSTEAFF | TGTGCCAGTAGTATAGGGATGGCAGGATCCTCCACTGAAGCTTTCTTT | TRBV19 | . | . | TRBJ1-1
CSAKGWTNTGELFF | TGCAGCGCGAAAGGGTGGACGAACACCGGGGAGCTGTTTTTT | TRBV29-1 | . | . | TRBJ2-2
CASSSGRQGELFF | TGTGCCAGCAGCTCGGGGAGACAGGGGGAGCTGTTTTTT | TRBV11-3 | . | . | TRBJ2-2
CASSPAGANTEAFF | TGTGCCAGCAGCCCGGCAGGGGCGAACACTGAAGCTTTCTTT | TRBV7-3 | . | . | TRBJ1-1
CASSLVGSLREQYF | TGTGCCAGCAGCTTAGTAGGCTCTCTGCGGGAGCAGTACTTC | TRBV11-2 | . | . | TRBJ2-7
CSVPRGGRAVGTDTQYF | TGCAGCGTCCCCCGTGGCGGGAGGGCCGTCGGCACAGATACGCAGTATTTT | TRBV29-1 | . | TRBD2 | TRBJ2-3
CASSLFGGLTYEQYF | TGTGCCAGCAGTTTATTTGGGGGTCTAACCTACGAGCAGTACTTC | TRBV28 | . | . | TRBJ2-7
CASLSTGRVTYEQYF | TGTGCCAGCCTTAGCACGGGGAGAGTCACCTACGAGCAGTACTTC | TRBV28 | . | . | TRBJ2-7
CASSYPSGRAYNEQFF | TGTGCCAGCAGTTACCCCAGCGGGAGGGCCTACAATGAGCAGTTCTTC | TRBV6-5 | . | TRBD2 | TRBJ2-1
CASSVGTNVPYEQYF | TGTGCCAGCAGCGTTGGGACTAATGTTCCCTACGAGCAGTACTTC | TRBV9 | . | TRBD2 | TRBJ2-7
CASNWSYGYTF | TGTGCCAGCAACTGGTCCTATGGCTACACCTTC | TRBV28 | . | . | TRBJ1-2
CASNLGGSANTGELFF | TGTGCCAGTAACCTAGGGGGGTCGGCGAACACCGGGGAGCTGTTTTTT | TRBV19 | . | . | TRBJ2-2
CASRLAGETGELFF | TGCGCCAGCAGGCTAGCGGGAGAAACCGGGGAGCTGTTTTTT | TRBV5-1 | . | TRBD2 | TRBJ2-2
CASSNGNQPQHF | TGTGCCAGCAGCAACGGCAATCAGCCCCAGCATTTT | TRBV11-2 | many | . | TRBJ1-5
CASSSVASGYNSETQYF | TGTGCCAGCAGCTCGGTGGCTAGCGGATATAACTCCGAGACCCAGTACTTC | TRBV5-4 | . | TRBD2 | TRBJ2-5